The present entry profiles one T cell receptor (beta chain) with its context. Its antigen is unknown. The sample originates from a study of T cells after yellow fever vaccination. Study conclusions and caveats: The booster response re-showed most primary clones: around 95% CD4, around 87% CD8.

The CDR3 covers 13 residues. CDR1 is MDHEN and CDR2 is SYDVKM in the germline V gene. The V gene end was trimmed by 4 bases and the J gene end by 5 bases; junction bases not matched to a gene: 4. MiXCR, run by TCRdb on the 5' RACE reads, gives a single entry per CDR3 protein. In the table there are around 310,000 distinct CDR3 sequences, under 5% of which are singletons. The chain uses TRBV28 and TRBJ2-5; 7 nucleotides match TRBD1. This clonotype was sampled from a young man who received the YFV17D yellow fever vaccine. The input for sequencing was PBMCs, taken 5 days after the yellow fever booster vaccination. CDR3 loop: CASSSTGRETQYF. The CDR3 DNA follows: TGTGCCAGCAGTTCGACAGGGCGGGAGACCCAGTACTTC.